The 29 T cell receptor beta chains below were found in one sample sequenced in a study of PD-1 blockade in classical Hodgkin lymphoma. Libraries were prepared by immunoSEQ multiplex PCR; TCRdb keeps only in-frame clonotypes and omits some of them. This table holds about 86,000 clones, approximately 89% found once. Brentuximab vedotin exposure varied among the patients, all of whom had relapsed after autologous stem cell transplantation. The sample consisted of peripheral blood mononuclear cells (PBMCs), taken before the second cycle of nivolumab. The receptors derive from a human donor with classical Hodgkin lymphoma.

This chain uses TRBV7-2 with TRBJ2-7; D is unresolved. CDR3 length: 11 amino acids. The germline gives CDR1 SGHTA, CDR2 FQGNSA. The V gene lost 3 bases and the J gene lost 0 bases, with 0 bases spanning the gap. CDR3 sequence (DNA): TGTGCCAGCAGCTTCTCCTACGAGCAGTACTTC. It encodes CASSFSYEQYF.

CDR3 DNA sequence: TGTGCCAGCACCTTCGCAAAAGGGCGGAGGGTACCCTACGAGCAGTACTTC. This encodes CASTFAKGRRVPYEQYF. This rearrangement joins TRBV11-2 to TRBJ2-7; maybe TRBD2 (6 bases). CDR3 size: 17 residues. V was pared by 7 bases and J by 2 bases, with 24 bases between. Germline V lookup: CDR1 SGHAT, CDR2 FQNNGV.

This clone appeared once. This chain uses TRBV7-9 with TRBJ2-7; tentative D call: TRBD1 (5 bases). Trimming removed 8 bases at V and 4 bases at J, with 12 bases between. Germline CDR1 reads SEHNR; CDR2 reads FQNEAQ (reference sequence). The CDR3 spans 12 residues. The DNA for the CDR3 is TGTGCCAGCGGATTTACAGGTTACGAGCAGTACTTC. Translating it yields CASGFTGYEQYF.

In DNA form, the CDR3 reads TGTGCCAGCAGCACTAGCCCGTATACAGGGGTTGTCTCGGAGACCCAGTACTTC. Its translation is CASSTSPYTGVVSETQYF. The chain carries TRBV9 and TRBJ2-5; a possible D gene is TRBD1 (7 bases). The CDR3 runs 18 residues. Germline V lookup: CDR1 SGDLS, CDR2 YYNGEE. Trimming left V 4 bases short and J 5 bases short, with 27 bases between. Drawing the rest from reference TRBV9 and TRBJ2-5, the complete variable domain is DSGVTQTPKHLITATGQRVTLRCSPRSGDLSVYWYQQSLDQGLQFLIQYYNGEERAKGNILERFSAQQFPDLHSELNLSSLELGDSALYFCASSTSPYTGVVSETQYFGPGTRLLVL.

This clone was seen a single time. The chain is built from TRBV5-1 and TRBJ2-5, with D possibly TRBD1 on 7 matching bases. V dropped 3 bases and J dropped 2 bases, with 17 bases sitting between them. From germline, CDR1 is SGHRS and CDR2 YFSETQ. The CDR3 is 16 residues long. CDR3 in DNA: TGCGCCAGCAGCTGGGGAGGTACAGGGGAACAAGAGACCCAGTACTTC. Protein sequence: CASSWGGTGEQETQYF.

The chain joins TRBV2 to TRBJ2-5, with D uncertain. The CDR3 sequence is 12 residues long. Germline V gene sequence: CDR1 SNHLY, CDR2 FYNNEI. Trimming cost V 4 bases and J 1 base, with 4 bases left between them. CDR3 residues: CASSGVQETQYF. The CDR3 bases are TGTGCCAGCAGTGGTGTCCAAGAGACCCAGTACTTC.

This chain joins TRBV6-5 and TRBJ2-7, with a weak D call TRBD2 (6 bases). The CDR3 sequence is 15 residues long. The V end lost 4 bases, the J end lost 2 bases, and 15 bases lay between the germline ends. Per the germline V gene, CDR1 is MNHEY and CDR2 is SVGAGI. The DNA for the CDR3 is TGTGCCAGCAGTTTGGAGGGGCCCCTGACCTACGAGCAGTACTTC. It translates to CASSLEGPLTYEQYF.

The V and J genes are TRBV28 and TRBJ2-3; D gene ambiguous. Germline V gene lookup returns CDR1 MDHEN and CDR2 SYDVKM. V lost 7 bases to trimming and J lost 2 bases, with 25 bases between them. The CDR3 is made up of 18 amino acids. The CDR3 sequence: CASMGIYGLVVSTDTQYF. In DNA, the CDR3 is TGTGCCAGCATGGGGATTTACGGTCTAGTTGTATCCACAGATACGCAGTATTTT.

This chain connects TRBV2 to TRBJ1-5; D unclear. The CDR3 totals 15 residues. Trimming removed 2 bases from V and 0 bases from J, with 8 bases in between. Germline V lookup: CDR1 SNHLY, CDR2 FYNNEI. In DNA form, the CDR3 reads TGTGCCAGCAGTGAACGTTCGGCTAGCAATCAGCCCCAGCATTTT. Its translation: CASSERSASNQPQHF.

CDR3 sequence reads: CASTRQTEAFF. The CDR3 DNA is TGTGCCAGCACGCGACAGACTGAAGCTTTCTTT. The rearrangement joins TRBV5-5 to TRBJ1-1, with D possibly matching TRBD1 (5 bases). The CDR3 has 11 amino acids. The V and J ends lost 6 bases and 5 bases respectively, with 8 bases between them. Germline CDR1 reads SGHKS; CDR2 reads YYEKEE (reference sequence).

The V call is TRBV15, the J call TRBJ1-2; perhaps TRBD1 as D (6 bases). This CDR3 comprises 14 residues. Germline V gene sequence: CDR1 LNHNV, CDR2 YYDKDF (reference sequence). Trimming pared 4 bases from V and 5 bases from J, leaving 14 bases between. In DNA, the CDR3 is TGTGCCACCAGCAAAGGCGGACAGATTTATGGCTACACCTTC. Translated, it gives CATSKGGQIYGYTF.

This clone was seen only once. The V and J genes are TRBV5-4 and TRBJ1-1; TRBD1 might be the D (5 bases). The germline V gene has CDR1 SGHNT and CDR2 YYREEE (reference sequence). The CDR3 runs to 14 residues. V lost 5 bases and J 3 bases, leaving 14 bases between the germline ends. The DNA of the CDR3 is TGTGCCAGCAGGAGGGCAGGGAGAGACACTGAAGCTTTCTTT. Protein sequence: CASRRAGRDTEAFF.

The chain carries TRBV27 and TRBJ1-2; D is ambiguous. This CDR3 comprises 16 residues. V lost 2 bases, J lost 4 bases, and 17 bases lay in between. The V gene's germline CDR1 is MNHEY and CDR2 SMNVEV (reference sequence). The CDR3: CASSLHGEASPYGYTF. The CDR3 DNA sequence: TGTGCCAGCAGTTTACACGGAGAGGCCTCCCCCTATGGCTACACCTTC.

This clone was recorded at least ten times. Within the sample, other DNA sequences also encode this same CDR3. This chain uses TRBV7-9 with TRBJ2-2; the D is unclear. Germline V gene lookup returns CDR1 SEHNR and CDR2 FQNEAQ (reference sequence). The CDR3 extends over 14 amino acids. V dropped 1 base and J dropped 4 bases, with 7 bases sitting between them. This CDR3 is CASSLDTTTGELFF. The CDR3 nucleotides are TGTGCCAGCAGCTTAGACACCACCACCGGGGAGCTGTTTTTT.

The rearrangement uses TRBV10-3 and TRBJ2-5; D unresolved. CDR1 and CDR2 (germline): ENHRY, SYGVKD. V was pared by 0 bases and J by 5 bases, with 7 bases between. CDR3 length: 13 amino acids. This CDR3 is CAISESPPETQYF. CDR3 in DNA: TGTGCCATCAGTGAGTCTCCGCCCGAGACCCAGTACTTC.

V gene TRBV5-4 combines with J gene TRBJ2-7; perhaps TRBD2 as D (5 bases). This CDR3 comprises 15 residues. V was clipped by 3 bases and J by 1 base, with 14 bases between them. Germline lookup yields CDR1 SGHNT and CDR2 YYREEE (reference sequence). CDR3 DNA: TGTGCCAGCAGCTCACCGGACGGGGTGTCCTACGAGCAGTACTTC. Translation gives CASSSPDGVSYEQYF.

The chain employs TRBV5-1 and TRBJ2-3, with D possibly TRBD2 on 5 matching bases. Trimming shortened V by 2 bases and J by 2 bases, and 12 bases separated the two germline ends. Germline CDR1 SGHRS, CDR2 YFSETQ. The CDR3 sequence is 15 residues long. The CDR3 protein is CASSFGKRYTDTQYF. The CDR3 DNA follows: TGCGCCAGCAGCTTCGGAAAGCGGTACACAGATACGCAGTATTTT.

V gene TRBV6-4 combines with J gene TRBJ2-1; weak D call: TRBD2 (7 bases). CDR1 and CDR2 from the germline V gene are MRHNA and SNTAGT. Trimming stripped 3 bases from V and 5 bases from J, with 14 bases between. There are 15 residues in the CDR3. The CDR3: CASSDGGAAHNEQFF. The DNA for the CDR3 is TGTGCCAGCAGTGATGGGGGGGCCGCTCACAATGAGCAGTTCTTC.

The chain recombines TRBV2 with TRBJ2-1; no definite D call. Germline V gene sequence: CDR1 SNHLY, CDR2 FYNNEI. The CDR3 length is 12 residues. Trimming removed 5 bases at V and 4 bases at J, with 6 bases between. CDR3: CASSLEYNEQFF. CDR3 bases: TGTGCCAGCAGTTTAGAGTACAATGAGCAGTTCTTC.

Note on this clone: At the DNA level, this CDR3 is encoded by other sequences in the same sample as well. V usage is TRBV7-2 and J usage is TRBJ2-5; D gene uncertain. Germline CDR1 and CDR2: SGHTA and FQGNSA. Trimming stripped 5 bases from V and 2 bases from J, with 3 bases between. This CDR3 has 11 amino acids. CDR3 in amino acids: CASSLQETQYF. For the CDR3, the DNA is TGTGCCAGCAGCCTTCAAGAGACCCAGTACTTC.

This chain links TRBV15 with TRBJ2-2; 9 bases match TRBD1. CDR3 length equals 16 residues. V was pared by 5 bases and J by 1 base, with 5 bases of the junction left unmatched. Germline CDR1 reads LNHNV; CDR2 reads YYDKDF (reference sequence). The CDR3 region is CATSARTGENTGELFF. The CDR3 bases are TGTGCCACCAGCGCTCGGACAGGGGAGAACACCGGGGAGCTGTTTTTT.

The rearrangement links TRBV2 to TRBJ1-6; 7 bases are a match to TRBD1. There are 13 residues in the CDR3. V shed 9 bases, J shed 4 bases, and the junction held 3 bases outside the gene matches. CDR1 is SNHLY, CDR2 FYNNEI, per germline. The CDR3 DNA reads as TGTGCCAGAGGGGGCGATTATAATTCACCCCTCCACTTT. Translation: CARGGDYNSPLHF.

The chain employs TRBV5-1 and TRBJ2-7; D not resolved. Trimming took 0 bases from V and 3 from J, leaving 7 bases between them. In germline, CDR1 is SGHRS, CDR2 YFSETQ. The CDR3 contains 13 residues. CDR3 amino acids: CASSLGAYYEQYF. The DNA for the CDR3 is TGCGCCAGCAGCTTGGGGGCCTACTACGAGCAGTACTTC.

This clone has a single count. The chain recombines TRBV19 with TRBJ2-7; unclear D gene. The V gene lost 9 bases and the J gene lost 0 bases, with 12 bases spanning the gap. Germline V CDR1 and CDR2: LNHDA, SQIVND (reference sequence). The CDR3 spans 13 residues. The CDR3 protein is CASALSGSYEQYF. The CDR3 coding sequence is TGTGCCAGCGCACTTTCTGGCTCCTACGAGCAGTACTTC.

The V gene is TRBV2, the J gene TRBJ2-2; D remains ambiguous. V was shortened by 2 bases and J by 4 bases, with 5 bases between the two germline ends. This CDR3 is 13 amino acids long. Per germline, CDR1 SNHLY and CDR2 FYNNEI. The CDR3 DNA follows: TGTGCCAGCAGTGAATCCCCCACCGGGGAGCTGTTTTTT. Translated: CASSESPTGELFF.

The rearrangement links TRBV19 to TRBJ2-5, with no clear D. The V and J ends lost 3 bases and 2 bases respectively, with 7 bases between them. The CDR3 sequence is 13 residues long. Germline V CDR1 and CDR2: LNHDA, SQIVND (reference sequence). The CDR3, as DNA: TGTGCCAGTAGTATCAGGCAGCAAGAGACCCAGTACTTC. Protein sequence: CASSIRQQETQYF.

Turning to this clone: Other DNA sequences from this sample encode an identical CDR3 as well. The rearrangement uses TRBV6-1 and TRBJ1-2; D is unclear. Germline CDR1 is MNHNS and CDR2 is SASEGT. V was shortened by 6 bases and J by 8 bases, with 7 bases between the two germline ends. The CDR3 runs to 10 residues. The CDR3 reads CASRLGGYTF. CDR3 bases: TGTGCCAGCAGACTCGGCGGCTACACCTTC.

The chain is built from TRBV6-1 and TRBJ2-1; D is perhaps TRBD2 (5 bases). Trimming pared 4 bases from V and 5 bases from J, leaving 18 bases between. The CDR3 totals 16 residues. Germline V gene lookup returns CDR1 MNHNS and CDR2 SASEGT. DNA of the CDR3: TGTGCCAGCAGTGGAAGACGGGATATAACTAACAATGAGCAGTTCTTC. It specifies CASSGRRDITNNEQFF.

The chain combines TRBV13 with TRBJ1-3; possible D gene TRBD1, 6 bases. Germline V gene sequence: CDR1 PRHDT, CDR2 FYEKMQ (reference sequence). The CDR3 has 15 residues. Trimming shortened V by 3 bases and J by 2 bases, and 11 bases separated the two germline ends. The CDR3 loop reads CASSFDGTTGNTIYF. As DNA, the CDR3 is TGTGCCAGCAGCTTCGACGGGACAACTGGAAACACCATATATTTT.